The 15 T cell receptor beta chains below all came from one sample that was sequenced in a study of T cells in Graves' hyperthyroidism and ophthalmopathy. What was amplified from RNA transcripts were TCR beta CDR3 regions. Using the HTBI primer set, a first-round RT-PCR was run on the TCR CDR3. TCRdb used MiXCR to reprocess the multiplex PCR reads, holding one entry per CDR3 protein. Here the sample spans some 500,000 distinct CDR3 sequences, 14% being singletons. Material: blood. Every receptor here comes from a woman aged 18-29 years with Graves' hyperthyroidism.

This clonotype appeared many times. This chain links TRBV7-3 with TRBJ2-7, with 8 nucleotides matching TRBD2. V was pared by 4 bases and J by 5 bases, with 7 bases of the junction left unmatched. Germline assignment: CDR1 SGHTA and CDR2 FQGTGA. There are 14 residues in the CDR3. CDR3 amino acids: CASSSGGGGDEQYF. Here the CDR3 DNA reads TGTGCCAGCAGCTCCGGGGGGGGAGGGGACGAGCAGTACTTC.

The V and J genes are TRBV18 and TRBJ1-5, with 9 bases identical to TRBD1. After removal of 0 bases from V and 7 bases from J, the junction contained 4 bases not matched to a gene. CDR3 length: 15 amino acids. Germline V gene data show CDR1 as KGHSH and CDR2 as LQKENI. CDR3 loop: CASSPPGQGVQPQHF. CDR3 nucleotide sequence: TGTGCCAGCTCACCACCGGGACAGGGAGTCCAGCCCCAGCATTTT.

This clonotype was recorded many times. CDR3 in DNA: TGTGCTAGTGGCTCGTCCGGCCGGGATCTCGAGCAGTACTTC. Translated: CASGSSGRDLEQYF. The gene calls are TRBV12-5 and TRBJ2-7; maybe TRBD2 (5 bases). From germline, CDR1 is LGHNT and CDR2 FRNRAP. V lost 6 bases and J lost 6, with 18 bases in between. The CDR3 totals 14 residues.

This clonotype was detected ten times or more. The V gene is TRBV7-3, the J gene TRBJ2-1; D ambiguous. There are 12 residues in the CDR3. Germline CDR1 SGHTA, CDR2 FQGTGA. Trimming pared 4 bases from V and 9 bases from J, leaving 10 bases between. The CDR3 loop is CASSSLGSEQFF. The CDR3 DNA reads as TGTGCCAGCAGCTCCTTAGGCTCTGAGCAGTTCTTC.

This chain links TRBV24-1 with TRBJ1-2; D possibly corresponds to TRBD1 (6 bases). This CDR3 spans 13 amino acids. Germline V lookup: CDR1 KGHDR, CDR2 SFDVKD. Trimming removed 0 bases at V and 5 bases at J, with 6 bases between. For the CDR3, the DNA is TGTGCCACCAGTGATTTGAGGGGGTATGGCTACACCTTC. It codes for CATSDLRGYGYTF.

This clonotype was picked up many times. V and J are TRBV6-1 and TRBJ2-3; TRBD1 matches at 7 bases. Unmatched junction bases numbered 8, after V lost 7 bases and J lost 1 base. CDR3 size: 15 residues. Germline V gives CDR1 MNHNS, CDR2 SASEGT. The CDR3 nucleotides are TGTGCCAGCATTCAGACAGGGCTTGGCACAGATACGCAGTATTTT. Protein sequence: CASIQTGLGTDTQYF.

V gene TRBV19 combines with J gene TRBJ1-2; tentatively, D is TRBD1 (5 bases). The germline V and J ends were trimmed by 5 bases and 0 bases, with 13 bases remaining between them. This CDR3 region has 15 residues. Germline V CDR1 and CDR2: LNHDA, SQIVND (reference sequence). This chain's CDR3 is CASSGGGITNYGYTF. As DNA, the CDR3 is TGTGCCAGTAGTGGTGGGGGGATTACTAACTATGGCTACACCTTC.

This clonotype has ten or more counts. The chain is built from TRBV5-1 and TRBJ2-6, with D possibly being TRBD1 (6 bases). The CDR3 spans 17 residues. Deletions cut 2 bases from V and 0 bases from J, with 12 bases between. Germline loops: CDR1 SGHRS, CDR2 YFSETQ. The CDR3 reads CASSLGQTSSGANVLTF. For the CDR3, the DNA is TGCGCCAGCAGCTTAGGACAGACCTCCTCTGGGGCCAACGTCCTGACTTTC.

The chain combines TRBV4-1 with TRBJ1-3; 9 bases fit TRBD1. The CDR3 runs to 19 residues. Unmatched junction bases numbered 18, after V lost 4 bases and J lost 5 bases. Germline loops: CDR1 MGHRA, CDR2 YSYEKL. The CDR3 loop reads CASSLVPGQGQAFRNTIYF. The CDR3 coding sequence is TGCGCCAGCAGCCTCGTCCCGGGACAGGGCCAGGCGTTTCGAAACACCATATATTTT.

The V gene is TRBV7-2, the J gene TRBJ1-1; 8 bases align to TRBD1. The germline gives CDR1 SGHTA, CDR2 FQGNSA. This CDR3 contains 15 residues. The V gene end was trimmed by 2 bases and the J gene end by 5 bases; junction bases not matched to a gene: 7. DNA of the CDR3: TGTGCCAGCAGCTTATCCCTACAGGGGGGGACTGAAGCTTTCTTT. This sequence encodes CASSLSLQGGTEAFF.

This clonotype was found many times. This chain links TRBV5-1 with TRBJ2-1; D is perhaps TRBD2 (5 bases). CDR1 SGHRS and CDR2 YFSETQ come from the germline V gene. V dropped 0 bases and J dropped 7 bases, with 14 bases sitting between them. This CDR3 contains 15 residues. The CDR3 region is CASSLVSVRVNEQFF. In nucleotides, the CDR3 is TGCGCCAGCAGCTTGGTGTCAGTGAGGGTGAATGAGCAGTTCTTC.

With respect to this clonotype: Compared with germline, one end of the junction differs, possibly owing to a read error. V is TRBV7-7 and J is TRBJ2-2; 10 bases line up with TRBD2. Germline CDR1 reads SSHAT; CDR2 reads FNYEAQ (reference sequence). This CDR3 region has 17 residues. CDR3 sequence reads: CASSRYTAGGRTGELFF. The CDR3 DNA reads as TGTGCTAGCAGCAGATATACAGCGGGAGGGAGGACCGGGGAGCTGTTTTTT.

This chain links TRBV6-4 with TRBJ2-3, with TRBD1 matching over 9 bases. Germline loops: CDR1 MRHNA, CDR2 SNTAGT. The CDR3 sequence is 13 residues long. The V gene end was trimmed by 5 bases and the J gene end by 5 bases; junction bases not matched to a gene: 2. CDR3 loop: CASSTGGGDTQYF. The CDR3 nucleotides read TGTGCCAGCAGTACAGGGGGCGGAGATACGCAGTATTTT.

This clonotype showed up many times. The genes are TRBV12-3 or TRBV12-4 and TRBJ1-1, with D hard to call. Deletions cut 6 bases from V and 6 bases from J, with 17 bases between. The CDR3 spans 14 residues. The CDR3 bases are TGTGCCAGCAGCTTTAGGGAGGGCAGCGCTGAAGCTTTCTTT. Its protein product is CASSFREGSAEAFF.

The sample holds many counts of this clonotype. The chain recombines TRBV9 with TRBJ1-3, with D unresolved. This CDR3 comprises 15 residues. Looked up from germline, CDR1 is SGDLS and CDR2 is YYNGEE. The V end lost 4 bases, the J end lost 4 bases, and 15 bases lay between the germline ends. CDR3 sequence (DNA): TGTGCCAGCAGCCCCCCGGCCTCGATCGGAAACACCATATATTTT. Translation gives CASSPPASIGNTIYF.